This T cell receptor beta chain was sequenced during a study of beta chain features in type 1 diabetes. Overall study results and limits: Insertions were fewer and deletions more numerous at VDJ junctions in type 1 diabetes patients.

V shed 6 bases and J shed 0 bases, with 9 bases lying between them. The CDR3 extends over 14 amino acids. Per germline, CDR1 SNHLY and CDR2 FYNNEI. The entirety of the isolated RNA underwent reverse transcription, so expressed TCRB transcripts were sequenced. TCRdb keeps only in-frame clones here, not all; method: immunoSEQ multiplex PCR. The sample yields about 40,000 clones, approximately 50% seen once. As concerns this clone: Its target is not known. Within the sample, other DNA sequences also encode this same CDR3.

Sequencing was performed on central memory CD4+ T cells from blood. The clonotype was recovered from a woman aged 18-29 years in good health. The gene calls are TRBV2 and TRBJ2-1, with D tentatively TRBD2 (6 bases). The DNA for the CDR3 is TGTGCCAGCAGAGGCGGGGACTCCTACAATGAGCAGTTCTTC. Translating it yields CASRGGDSYNEQFF. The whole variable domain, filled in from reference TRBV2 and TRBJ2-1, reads EPEVTQTPSHQVTQMGQEVILRCVPISNHLYFYWYRQILGQKVEFLVSFYNNEISEKSEIFDDQFSVERPDGSNFTLKIRSTKLEDSAMYFCASRGGDSYNEQFFGPGTRLTVL.